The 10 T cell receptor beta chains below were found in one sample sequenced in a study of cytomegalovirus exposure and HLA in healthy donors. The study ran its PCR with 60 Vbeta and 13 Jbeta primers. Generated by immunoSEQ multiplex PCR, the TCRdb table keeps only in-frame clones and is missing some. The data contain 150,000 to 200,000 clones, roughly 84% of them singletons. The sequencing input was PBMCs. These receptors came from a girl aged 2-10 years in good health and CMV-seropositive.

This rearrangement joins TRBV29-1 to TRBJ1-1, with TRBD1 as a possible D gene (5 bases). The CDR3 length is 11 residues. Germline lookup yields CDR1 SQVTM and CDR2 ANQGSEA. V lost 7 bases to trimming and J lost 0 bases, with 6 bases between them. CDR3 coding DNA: TGCAGCGGACAGCTGAACACTGAAGCTTTCTTT. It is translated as CSGQLNTEAFF.

DNA of the CDR3: TGTGCCAGCAGCCTTGGACAGGGTGATCAGCCCCAGCATTTT. It is translated as CASSLGQGDQPQHF. The chain uses TRBV7-3 and TRBJ1-5; TRBD1 agrees at 8 bases. CDR1 is SGHTA, CDR2 FQGTGA, per germline. This CDR3 is built from 14 residues. Trimming removed 5 bases from V and 5 bases from J; junction bases left unmatched: 5.

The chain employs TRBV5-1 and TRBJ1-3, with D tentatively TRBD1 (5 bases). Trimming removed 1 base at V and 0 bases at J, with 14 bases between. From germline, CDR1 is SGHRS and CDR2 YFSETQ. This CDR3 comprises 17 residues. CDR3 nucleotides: TGCGCCAGCAGCTTGACCGGGACTCAAGGCTCTGGAAACACCATATATTTT. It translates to CASSLTGTQGSGNTIYF. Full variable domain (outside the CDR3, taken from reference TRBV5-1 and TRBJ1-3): KAGVTQTPRYLIKTRGQQVTLSCSPISGHRSVSWYQQTPGQGLQFLFEYFSETQRNKGNFPGRFSGRQFSNSRSEMNVSTLELGDSALYLCASSLTGTQGSGNTIYFGEGSWLTVV.

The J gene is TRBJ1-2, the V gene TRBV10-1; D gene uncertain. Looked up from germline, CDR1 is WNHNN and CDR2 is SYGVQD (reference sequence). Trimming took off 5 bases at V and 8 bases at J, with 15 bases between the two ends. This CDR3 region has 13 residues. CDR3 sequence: CASSSQVAGGYTF. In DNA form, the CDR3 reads TGCGCCAGCAGTTCTCAGGTGGCCGGCGGCTACACCTTC.

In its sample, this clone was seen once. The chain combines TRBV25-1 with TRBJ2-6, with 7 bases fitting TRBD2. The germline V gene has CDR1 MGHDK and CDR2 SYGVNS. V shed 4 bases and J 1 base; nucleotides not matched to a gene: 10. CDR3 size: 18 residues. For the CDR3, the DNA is TGTGCCAGCAGTGGTCCGAGCCCCGGGAGGTCTGGGGCCAACGTCCTGACTTTC. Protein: CASSGPSPGRSGANVLTF.

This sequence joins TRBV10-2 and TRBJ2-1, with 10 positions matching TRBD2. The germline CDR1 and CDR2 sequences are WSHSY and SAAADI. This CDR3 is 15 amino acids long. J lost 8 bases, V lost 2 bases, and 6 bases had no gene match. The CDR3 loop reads CASSETSGGAHEQFF. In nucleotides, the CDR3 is TGCGCCAGCAGTGAGACCAGCGGGGGGGCCCATGAGCAGTTCTTC.

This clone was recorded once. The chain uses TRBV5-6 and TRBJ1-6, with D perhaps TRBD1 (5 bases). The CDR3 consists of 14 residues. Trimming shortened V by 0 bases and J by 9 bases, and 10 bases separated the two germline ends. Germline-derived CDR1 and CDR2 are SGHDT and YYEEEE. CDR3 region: CASSLAWGVSPLHF. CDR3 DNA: TGTGCCAGCAGCTTGGCATGGGGGGTTTCACCCCTCCACTTT.

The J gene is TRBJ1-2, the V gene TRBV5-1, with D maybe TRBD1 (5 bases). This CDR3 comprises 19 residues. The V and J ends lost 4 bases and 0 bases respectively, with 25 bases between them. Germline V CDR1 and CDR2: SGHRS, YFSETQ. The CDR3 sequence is CASSRAGPSRGLANYGYTF. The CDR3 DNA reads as TGCGCCAGCAGCCGGGCGGGGCCAAGCCGAGGCCTAGCTAACTATGGCTACACCTTC.

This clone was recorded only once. The CDR3 bases are TGTGCTAGTGGTCTAGGGACTAACTACGAGCAGTACTTC. Its protein product is CASGLGTNYEQYF. The rearrangement uses TRBV12-5 and TRBJ2-7, with 7 bases aligning to TRBD2. With V trimmed by 5 bases and J by 3 bases, 4 bases remained unmatched. The germline gives CDR1 LGHNT, CDR2 FRNRAP. The CDR3 contains 13 residues.

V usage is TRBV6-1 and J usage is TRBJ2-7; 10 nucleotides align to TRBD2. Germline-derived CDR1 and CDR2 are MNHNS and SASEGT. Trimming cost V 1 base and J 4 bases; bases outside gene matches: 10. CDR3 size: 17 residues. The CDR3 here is CASSEGLAGAIYYEQYF. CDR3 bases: TGTGCCAGCAGTGAAGGACTAGCGGGCGCCATCTATTACGAGCAGTACTTC.